This T cell receptor beta chain was documented in a study of blood T cell repertoires in COVID-19. Study at large: T cells, B-cell-depleted T cells, or PBMCs supplied cDNA or gDNA.

Measured with immunoSEQ multiplex PCR; TCRdb has only the in-frame clones, and not every one. The repertoire holds about 240,000 clones, with approximately 80% as singletons. The CDR3 is 16 amino acids. Trimming took 7 bases from V and 0 from J; bases not matched to a gene: 10. Per the germline V gene, CDR1 is SNHLY and CDR2 is FYNNEI. The J gene is TRBJ2-3, the V gene TRBV2; 7 bases are shared with TRBD2. The source of this sequence is a woman aged 80 or over with acute or convalescent COVID-19. The specimen was peripheral blood. CDR3 in DNA: TGTGCCAGCATATTTTTGTTAGCGGGTAGCACAGATACGCAGTATTTT. It encodes CASIFLLAGSTDTQYF. Full variable domain (outside the CDR3, taken from reference TRBV2 and TRBJ2-3): EPEVTQTPSHQVTQMGQEVILRCVPISNHLYFYWYRQILGQKVEFLVSFYNNEISEKSEIFDDQFSVERPDGSNFTLKIRSTKLEDSAMYFCASIFLLAGSTDTQYFGPGTRLTVL.